The text below deals with one TCR beta chain. These data originate in a study of T cell changes during pregnancy in multiple sclerosis. The assay was immunoSEQ multiplex PCR, and TCRdb's table has in-frame clones only and misses some. The table lists approximately 35,000 clones, 90% to 95% of them singletons. V gave up 4 bases and J gave up 6 bases; unmatched junction bases: 7. Germline V gene sequence: CDR1 SGHRS, CDR2 YFSETQ. This CDR3 comprises 14 residues. This receptor was taken from a female donor in good health, enrolled as a control in a pregnancy study. The chain uses TRBV5-1 and TRBJ2-7; TRBD2 aligns across 10 bases. Sequencing used CD4+ T cells from peripheral blood mononuclear cells, obtained in the third trimester of pregnancy. This CDR3 reads CASSPSGRAGEQYF. The CDR3 DNA reads as TGCGCCAGCAGCCCGAGCGGGAGGGCGGGCGAGCAGTACTTC.